This TCR beta chain was found in a study of post-analysis software for immune sequencing data. About the study: Recorded disease courses covered relapsing-remitting, secondary progressive and progressive-relapsing multiple sclerosis. Some patients had no subtype annotation.

cDNA libraries of TCR beta carried unique molecular identifiers. Input amounts of 1 to 10 million T cells were used. These gave roughly 0.5 million cDNA molecules, so each molecule approximated one T cell. TCRdb recomputed calls from the PCR reads with MiXCR, one row per CDR3 protein. The sample consists of a few hundred thousand distinct CDR3 sequences, 39% of them appearing once. There are 16 residues in the CDR3. Germline V gene data show CDR1 as MDHEN and CDR2 as SYDVKM. The trim removed 3 bases at V and 6 bases at J, leaving 3 bases unmatched. The study's findings and limits: The normalized Chao1 diversity of multiple sclerosis patients was significantly lower than that of controls. Among 5 or 6 TRBV segments more frequent in patients than controls were TRBV5-6, TRBV5-1 and TRBV20-1. Batch-matched samples strongly co-clustered by F measure.

This clonotype was counted once. Its target is not known. The J gene is TRBJ2-1, the V gene TRBV28; TRBD2 agrees at 15 bases. This clonotype was obtained from a girl aged 2-10 years with multiple sclerosis. Sequenced sample: blood. The CDR3 is CASSFGGLAGGNEQFF. CDR3 nucleotide sequence: TGTGCCAGCAGTTTTGGGGGACTAGCGGGAGGCAATGAGCAGTTCTTC.